These 29 T cell receptor beta chains were sequenced from one sample in a study of CD8+CD57+ T cells in acquired aplastic anemia. Genomic DNA provided the template from which TCR beta VDJ and CDR3 profiles were obtained. From the reads, TCRdb called clonotypes with MiXCR, one entry per CDR3 protein. The table shows 200,000 to 250,000 distinct CDR3 sequences, with about half occurring only once. Patients chosen for sequencing had CD8+CD57+ cells that had expanded, as shown by flow cytometry. Sequencing was carried out using sorted CD4+, CD8+, or CD8+CD57+ T cells (not recorded which) from PBMCs. The receptors derive from a human donor with aplastic anemia.

This clonotype was counted at least ten times. J is TRBJ1-5 and V is TRBV6-1, with TRBD1 identical over 8 bases. Germline CDR1 is MNHNS and CDR2 is SASEGT. CDR3 length equals 15 residues. The V gene end was trimmed by 3 bases and the J gene end by 0 bases; junction bases not matched to a gene: 1. Here the CDR3 DNA reads TGTGCCAGCAGTGAGGGACAGGCTAGCAATCAGCCCCAGCATTTT. Translated, it gives CASSEGQASNQPQHF.

The V and J genes are TRBV3-1 and TRBJ1-4; D gene unclear. CDR3 length equals 12 residues. The germline V gene has CDR1 LGHDT and CDR2 YNNKEL (reference sequence). The V and J ends lost 2 bases and 14 bases respectively, with 12 bases between them. The CDR3: CASSQLDGYLFF. The CDR3 region has the DNA TGTGCCAGCAGCCAACTAGACGGGTACCTGTTTTTT.

This sequence joins TRBV20-1 and TRBJ1-2, with D hard to call. Per the germline V gene, CDR1 is DFQATT and CDR2 is SNEGSKA (reference sequence). This CDR3 contains 10 residues. The V gene lost 6 bases and the J gene lost 3 bases, with 5 bases spanning the gap. CDR3 in amino acids: CSAWDYGYTF. CDR3 in DNA: TGCAGTGCGTGGGACTATGGCTACACCTTC.

This clonotype has just a few counts. The chain recombines TRBV18 with TRBJ2-2, with D possibly TRBD1 on 6 matching bases. There are 16 residues in the CDR3. V lost 1 base and J lost 1, with 10 bases in between. Germline V gene lookup returns CDR1 KGHSH and CDR2 LQKENI. The chain's CDR3 is CASSPRTGKNTGELFF. The DNA for the CDR3 is TGTGCCAGCTCACCACGAACAGGGAAGAACACCGGGGAGCTGTTTTTT.

This clonotype was detected ten times or more. The genes are TRBV7-9 and TRBJ1-1, with TRBD1 matching 7 bases. Germline CDR1 SEHNR, CDR2 FQNEAQ (reference sequence). This CDR3 is 13 amino acids long. Trimming took 5 bases from V and 10 from J; bases not matched to a gene: 10. The CDR3: CASSDGQEFSAFF. The CDR3 nucleotides are TGTGCCAGCAGCGACGGACAGGAATTCTCAGCTTTCTTT.

V is TRBV12-3 or TRBV12-4 and J is TRBJ1-5; weak D call: TRBD1 (5 bases). V lost 5 bases and J lost 0, with 14 bases in between. The CDR3 is 16 residues long. The CDR3 reads CASSRKGHYSNQPQHF. The CDR3 nucleotides are TGTGCCAGCAGTCGTAAGGGGCATTATAGCAATCAGCCCCAGCATTTT.

The chain uses TRBV19 and TRBJ2-1; tentative D call: TRBD2 (7 bases). The germline gives CDR1 LNHDA, CDR2 SQIVND (reference sequence). V lost 11 bases, J lost 5 bases, and 25 bases lay in between. This CDR3 is built from 16 residues. The CDR3 region is CAWSVGVGGPHNEQFF. The CDR3 DNA is TGTGCCTGGAGTGTTGGGGTGGGGGGGCCCCACAATGAGCAGTTCTTC.

About this clonotype itself: One junction end does not reproduce the germline sequence, and a read error may be involved. This chain connects TRBV5-1 to TRBJ1-3; TRBD1 aligns across 8 bases. Germline V gives CDR1 SGHRS, CDR2 YFSETQ. The CDR3 runs 20 residues. DNA for the CDR3: TGTGCCAGCAGCTTGACCAGGCACTCGGACAGGGAAGTAAATGGAAACACCATATATTTT. This sequence encodes CASSLTRHSDREVNGNTIYF.

This clonotype was observed many times. The rearrangement uses TRBV5-1 and TRBJ1-4; D unclear. The CDR3 sequence is 12 residues long. V lost 4 bases and J lost 7, with 8 bases in between. Germline V gives CDR1 SGHRS, CDR2 YFSETQ. Here the CDR3 reads CASSTTGEKLFF. The CDR3 DNA is TGCGCCAGCAGCACGACTGGTGAAAAACTGTTTTTT.

This clonotype was seen repeatedly, ten times or more. V gene TRBV20-1 combines with J gene TRBJ2-3; 7 bases line up with TRBD2. The germline V gene has CDR1 DFQATT and CDR2 SNEGSKA (reference sequence). Trimming removed 6 bases from V and 2 bases from J; junction bases left unmatched: 5. There are 13 residues in the CDR3. CDR3 sequence: CSAIAGNTDTQYF. The CDR3 DNA follows: TGCAGTGCAATAGCGGGTAACACAGATACGCAGTATTTT.

Note on this clonotype: Sequence at one end of the junction differs from germline and may be a read error. The J gene is TRBJ1-5, the V gene TRBV7-7; D unresolved. The germline gives CDR1 SSHAT, CDR2 FNYEAQ (reference sequence). The CDR3 runs to 13 residues. The CDR3 sequence is CASSLGENQPQHF. Here the CDR3 DNA reads TGTGCTAGCAGCCTCGGGGAGAATCAGCCCCAGCATTTT. Full variable domain (missing parts from reference TRBV7-7 and TRBJ1-5): GAGVSQSPRYKVTKRGQDVTLRCDPISSHATLYWYQQALGQGPEFLTYFNYEAQPDKSGLPSDRFSAERPEGSISTLTIQRTEQRDSAMYRCASSLGENQPQHFGDGTRLSIL.

The chain is built from TRBV29-1 and TRBJ2-1; tentatively, D is TRBD1 (5 bases). The ends were cut back, 7 bases at V and 4 bases at J, with 14 bases in the middle. Germline CDR1 SQVTM, CDR2 ANQGSEA. CDR3 length equals 13 residues. The CDR3 spells CSAHHSGYNEQFF. Here the CDR3 DNA reads TGCAGCGCGCACCATTCAGGGTACAATGAGCAGTTCTTC.

Only a few counts were recorded for this clonotype. This chain joins TRBV28 and TRBJ1-3; 8 nucleotides match TRBD1. The CDR3 length is 13 residues. CDR1 and CDR2 from the germline V gene are MDHEN and SYDVKM. V gave up 3 bases and J gave up 9 bases; unmatched junction bases: 4. The CDR3 coding sequence is TGTGCCAGCAGTTTTAACAGGGGGGGCACCATATATTTT. The encoded protein is CASSFNRGGTIYF.

The V and J genes are TRBV5-5 and TRBJ1-2, with a tentative D call TRBD1 (5 bases). With 5 bases removed from V and 5 bases from J, the gap between germline ends came to 13 bases. The CDR3 length is 13 residues. Germline V lookup: CDR1 SGHKS, CDR2 YYEKEE (reference sequence). The CDR3 protein is CASSDEGIYGYTF. The CDR3 coding sequence is TGTGCCAGCAGTGACGAGGGGATATATGGCTACACCTTC.

This clonotype was counted ten times or more. The V gene is TRBV19, the J gene TRBJ2-5; 10 bases fit TRBD2. This CDR3 comprises 15 residues. CDR1 LNHDA and CDR2 SQIVND come from the germline V gene (reference sequence). V was pared by 4 bases and J by 5 bases, with 7 bases of the junction left unmatched. CDR3 nucleotides: TGTGCCAGTAGTAGTCAAGCGGGGGGGCATGAGACCCAGTACTTC. Residues: CASSSQAGGHETQYF.

This clonotype was seen only a few times. The genes are TRBV5-8 and TRBJ2-2, with D perhaps matching TRBD1 or TRBD2 (6 bases each). Trimming pared 0 bases from V and 1 base from J, leaving 13 bases between. CDR1 is SGHTS, CDR2 YDEGEE, per germline. The CDR3 runs to 17 residues. The DNA for the CDR3 is TGTGCCAGCAGCTTGGTGGGGGGCGCGGGGAACACCGGGGAGCTGTTTTTT. It yields the protein CASSLVGGAGNTGELFF. The complete variable domain, with remaining parts taken from reference TRBV5-8 and TRBJ2-2, reads EAGVTQSPTHLIKTRGQQATLRCSPISGHTSVYWYQQALGLGLQFLLWYDEGEERNRGNFPPRFSGRQFPNYSSELNVNALELEDSALYLCASSLVGGAGNTGELFFGEGSRLTVL.

This CDR3 reads CASSMVAGYQPQHF. The CDR3 bases are TGTGCCAGTAGTATGGTAGCAGGGTATCAGCCCCAGCATTTT. V is TRBV19 and J is TRBJ1-5; D may be TRBD1 (5 bases). The germline gives CDR1 LNHDA, CDR2 SQIVND (reference sequence). The CDR3 is 14 amino acids. The V end lost 3 bases, the J end lost 5 bases, and 11 bases lay between the germline ends. The full variable domain, rest sourced from reference TRBV19 and TRBJ1-5, is DGGITQSPKYLFRKEGQNVTLSCEQNLNHDAMYWYRQDPGQGLRLIYYSQIVNDFQKGDIAEGYSVSREKKESFPLTVTSAQKNPTAFYLCASSMVAGYQPQHFGDGTRLSIL.

In the case of this clonotype: Germline and junction disagree at one end, which may indicate a read error. The rearrangement uses TRBV6-1 and TRBJ1-3; D is ambiguous. The end of the DNA fits TRBJ1-1 better, so the J call may be wrong. The CDR3 spans 13 residues. From germline, CDR1 is MNHNS and CDR2 SASEGT. CDR3 sequence: CASSESGNTGAFF. DNA of the CDR3: TGTGCCAGCAGTGAGTCGGGAAACACTGGAGCTTTCTTT.

J is TRBJ1-1 and V is TRBV15, with D unclear. Germline V CDR1 and CDR2: LNHNV, YYDKDF (reference sequence). Trimming took off 1 base at V and 2 bases at J, with 5 bases between the two ends. The CDR3 runs to 13 residues. Written as DNA, the CDR3 is TGTGCCACCAGCAGAGGCTCAAACACTGAAGCTTTCTTT. Encoded protein: CATSRGSNTEAFF.

This clonotype was detected only a few times. A read error may account for a junction end that differs from germline. The chain links TRBV5-1 to TRBJ2-3, with 13 bases matching TRBD2. The CDR3 is 16 residues long. Looked up from germline, CDR1 is SGHRS and CDR2 is YFSETQ. CDR3 nucleotides: TGCGCCAGCGGCTTGGAAGGACTAGCGGGGGTAGATACGCAGTATTTT. The encoded protein is CASGLEGLAGVDTQYF.

This clonotype was counted many times. J is TRBJ2-7 and V is TRBV7-9, with D perhaps TRBD1 (6 bases). Looked up from germline, CDR1 is SEHNR and CDR2 is FQNEAQ (reference sequence). V lost 0 bases to trimming and J lost 3 bases, with 18 bases between them. This CDR3 is built from 17 residues. Here the CDR3 DNA reads TGTGCCAGCAGCTTAGCGAAGGGACACTACCAGTACTACGAGCAGTACTTC. Translation: CASSLAKGHYQYYEQYF.

A note on this clonotype: An end of the junction does not agree with germline; a read error may underlie this. This chain uses TRBV7-8 with TRBJ2-1; TRBD2 aligns across 15 bases. The CDR3 runs 13 residues. Germline CDR1 reads SGHVS; CDR2 reads FQNEAQ. The CDR3 reads CASQFGLAGGPVF. In DNA form, the CDR3 reads TGTGCCAGCCAATTCGGACTAGCGGGGGGGCCGGTCTTC.

This clonotype was found many times. The CDR3 is CASSGRAGELFF. CDR3 in DNA: TGCGCCAGCAGTGGGCGAGCCGGGGAGCTGTTTTTT. The rearrangement links TRBV10-1 to TRBJ2-2; D not resolved. Per the germline V gene, CDR1 is WNHNN and CDR2 is SYGVQD (reference sequence). The CDR3 totals 12 residues. The ends were cut back, 4 bases at V and 6 bases at J, with 6 bases in the middle.

This clonotype was detected ten times or more. The rearrangement joins TRBV5-1 to TRBJ1-5, with D maybe TRBD1 (5 bases). Deletions cut 0 bases from V and 7 bases from J, with 14 bases between. The CDR3 is made up of 15 amino acids. Germline assignment: CDR1 SGHRS and CDR2 YFSETQ. CDR3 residues: CASSLAPDTTQPQHF. In DNA, the CDR3 is TGCGCCAGCAGCTTGGCCCCGGACACCACACAGCCCCAGCATTTT.

Concerning this clonotype: This may be a read error, as it is one base from a much larger clone. The CDR3 does not close with the conserved phenylalanine or tryptophan, likely indicating a read error. The chain joins TRBV6-1 to TRBJ2-7, with D hard to call. Trimming cost V 10 bases and J 7 bases, with 17 bases left between them. There are 12 residues in the CDR3. Germline V gene lookup returns CDR1 MNHNS and CDR2 SASEGT. The CDR3 DNA follows: TGTGCCACCATAGAAGGTTTTGCTGAGCAGTACCTC. It yields the protein CATIEGFAEQYL.

Of note for this clonotype: A much larger clone differs by one base, so this may be a read error. This chain connects TRBV11-2 to TRBJ2-1, with TRBD1 matching over 7 bases. The CDR3 sequence is 14 residues long. Germline V lookup: CDR1 SGHAT, CDR2 FQNNGV. V lost 2 bases to trimming and J lost 9 bases; unmatched junction nucleotides: 7. CDR3 protein: CASSLSNRDSEQFF. For the CDR3, the DNA is TGTGCCAGCAGCTTAAGTAACAGGGACAGTGAGCAGTTCTTC.

The chain has TRBV10-3 and TRBJ1-1, with D perhaps matching TRBD1 (6 bases). Germline CDR1 and CDR2: ENHRY and SYGVKD. V lost 2 bases and J 5 bases, leaving 15 bases between the germline ends. This CDR3 is built from 15 residues. The DNA for the CDR3 is TGTGCCATCAGTGAGAGGGCAAGGGGGGGGACTGAAGCTTTCTTT. Protein sequence: CAISERARGGTEAFF.

The gene calls are TRBV4-1 and TRBJ2-6; 9 bases fit TRBD2. In germline, CDR1 is MGHRA, CDR2 YSYEKL. CDR3 length equals 19 residues. V lost 0 bases and J lost 0; bases outside the gene matches: 6. The CDR3 spells CASSQERGGLSSGANVLTF. DNA of the CDR3: TGCGCCAGCAGCCAAGAGCGGGGGGGTTTGAGCTCTGGGGCCAACGTCCTGACTTTC.

Remarks on this clonotype: This may stem from a read error, because a much larger clone lies one nucleotide away. This rearrangement joins TRBV6-5 to TRBJ1-1; D is perhaps TRBD1 (5 bases). This CDR3 is built from 13 residues. Germline CDR1 reads MNHEY; CDR2 reads SVGAGI. The CDR3 loop reads CASSAGKNTGAFF. Written as DNA, the CDR3 is TGTGCCAGCAGTGCAGGGAAGAACACTGGAGCTTTCTTT.